What follows is one T cell receptor beta chain and its context. Its antigen is unknown. The entry originates in a study of Ad26.COV2.S vaccination and SARS-CoV-2 variants. Generated by immunoSEQ multiplex PCR, the TCRdb table keeps only in-frame clones and is missing some. The sample lists hundreds of thousands of clones; around 90% were seen once. Broader study findings: TCR breadth and depth analyses may have underestimated total T cell responses. Whether participants received vaccine or placebo, their non-spike TCR breadth was similar.

Sequences were derived from peripheral blood, sampled after recovery from COVID-19. The receptor comes from a human donor who had recovered from COVID-19.

This chain's CDR3 is CASSYRSGATYEQYF. DNA for the CDR3: TGTGCCAGCAGTTACCGTTCGGGGGCCACCTACGAGCAGTACTTC. This rearrangement joins TRBV6-2 or TRBV6-3 to TRBJ2-7; D may match TRBD1 or TRBD2 (6 bases each). CDR1 and CDR2 from the germline V gene are MNHEY and SVGEGT. The CDR3 extends over 15 amino acids. The ends were cut back, 2 bases at V and 2 bases at J, with 13 bases in the middle.